This passage covers 18 T cell receptor beta chains from one sample sequenced in a study of T cell responses to AZD1222 COVID-19 vaccine. TCRdb's copy holds only in-frame clones and misses some; the assay was immunoSEQ multiplex PCR. The top ten hold 1.7% of the sample, which has more than 100,000 clones, around 91% seen once. This specimen was peripheral blood, taken on day 0 of AZD1222 vaccination. The receptor source for this set is an adult in good health.

This chain joins TRBV7-3 and TRBJ1-2; 12 nucleotides line up with TRBD1. CDR1 is SGHTA, CDR2 FQGTGA, per germline. CDR3 length: 14 residues. With 5 bases clipped from V and 8 bases from J, the junction kept 6 bases outside the gene matches. The CDR3 loop is CASSMGQGAEGYTF. Here the CDR3 DNA reads TGTGCCAGCAGCATGGGACAGGGGGCGGAAGGCTACACCTTC.

The rearrangement uses TRBV9 and TRBJ1-4; maybe TRBD1 (6 bases). Between the trimmed V and J ends, which lost 0 bases and 7 bases, there was a span of 13 bases. Germline CDR1 reads SGDLS; CDR2 reads YYNGEE. This CDR3 has 15 residues. CDR3 nucleotides: TGTGCCAGCAGCGTAGTGGGGGCGATAGGTGAAAAACTGTTTTTT. Its protein product is CASSVVGAIGEKLFF.

V gene TRBV7-9 combines with J gene TRBJ1-2; 8 nucleotides line up with TRBD1. J gave up 14 bases and V 5 bases, and 10 bases lay outside the gene matches. Germline assignment: CDR1 SEHNR and CDR2 FQNEAQ (reference sequence). The CDR3 runs 12 residues. The CDR3 loop is CASSAFQQGGTF. As DNA, the CDR3 is TGTGCCAGCAGCGCGTTCCAACAGGGGGGGACCTTC.

The chain carries TRBV7-2 and TRBJ1-1; D possibly corresponds to TRBD1 (6 bases). Germline CDR1 SGHTA, CDR2 FQGNSA. The CDR3 length is 13 residues. V was trimmed by 4 bases and J by 8 bases, leaving 14 bases between them. Here the CDR3 reads CASSSLTGSEAFF. The DNA of the CDR3 is TGTGCCAGCAGCTCCCTTACAGGGTCGGAAGCTTTCTTT.

The chain recombines TRBV7-3 with TRBJ2-1; tentatively, D is TRBD1 or TRBD2 (5 bases each). The germline gives CDR1 SGHTA, CDR2 FQGTGA. Trimming took 5 bases from V and 8 from J, leaving 16 bases between them. There are 14 residues in the CDR3. The chain's CDR3 is CASSLPERGYEQFF. The CDR3 nucleotides read TGTGCCAGCAGCCTCCCGGAGAGGGGATATGAGCAGTTCTTC. Complete variable domain (other parts from reference TRBV7-3 and TRBJ2-1): GAGVSQTPSNKVTEKGKYVELRCDPISGHTALYWYRQSLGQGPEFLIYFQGTGAADDSGLPNDRFFAVRPEGSVSTLKIQRTERGDSAVYLCASSLPERGYEQFFGPGTRLTVL.

This chain connects TRBV6-2 or TRBV6-3 to TRBJ2-1; 10 bases match TRBD1. Germline V gives CDR1 MNHEY, CDR2 SVGEGT. After removal of 6 bases from V and 8 bases from J, the junction contained 7 bases not matched to a gene. This CDR3 comprises 14 residues. As DNA, the CDR3 is TGTGCCAGCAGCAGGACAGGGGGAGTGGATGAGCAGTTCTTC. It translates to CASSRTGGVDEQFF.

J is TRBJ2-3 and V is TRBV30; 9 nucleotides line up with TRBD2. CDR3 length equals 16 residues. V lost 7 bases and J lost 6; bases outside the gene matches: 17. The V gene's germline CDR1 is GTSNPN and CDR2 SVGIG (reference sequence). Written as DNA, the CDR3 is TGTGCCTCCGGGGGTAGCGGGAGCCTCAGGGGGGATACGCAGTATTTT. This codes for CASGGSGSLRGDTQYF.

This chain connects TRBV19 to TRBJ1-3; 9 bases fit TRBD1. The CDR3 runs 16 residues. CDR1 LNHDA and CDR2 SQIVND come from the germline V gene (reference sequence). V lost 5 bases and J lost 0; bases outside the gene matches: 5. The CDR3 DNA reads as TGTGCCAGTAGTCCCGACAGGGGGGGCTCTGGAAACACCATATATTTT. Amino acids: CASSPDRGGSGNTIYF.

The CDR3: CATSGSGSLDEQFF. The CDR3 DNA reads as TGTGCCACCAGCGGTAGCGGGAGTTTAGATGAGCAGTTCTTC. V usage is TRBV15 and J usage is TRBJ2-1; 9 nucleotides line up with TRBD2. Losses at the gene ends were 5 bases for V and 8 bases for J; bases not matched to a gene: 7. Per the germline V gene, CDR1 is LNHNV and CDR2 is YYDKDF (reference sequence). There are 14 residues in the CDR3. Drawing the rest from reference TRBV15 and TRBJ2-1, the complete variable domain is DAMVIQNPRYQVTQFGKPVTLSCSQTLNHNVMYWYQQKSSQAPKLLFHYYDKDFNNEADTPDNFQSRRPNTSFCFLDIRSPGLGDTAMYLCATSGSGSLDEQFFGPGTRLTVL.

This clone was seen a handful of times. This rearrangement joins TRBV7-9 to TRBJ1-2; no clear D. V was trimmed by 4 bases and J by 7 bases, leaving 10 bases between them. The CDR3 covers 12 residues. Looked up from germline, CDR1 is SEHNR and CDR2 is FQNEAQ (reference sequence). The DNA of the CDR3 is TGTGCCAGCAGCTCCTGGATGGGTGGCTACACCTTC. Its protein is CASSSWMGGYTF. Full variable domain (remainder filled in from reference TRBV7-9 and TRBJ1-2): DTGVSQNPRHKITKRGQNVTFRCDPISEHNRLYWYRQTLGQGPEFLTYFQNEAQLEKSRLLSDRFSAERPKGSFSTLEIQRTEQGDSAMYLCASSSWMGGYTFGSGTRLTVV.

J is TRBJ2-1 and V is TRBV18; a weak D match, TRBD1 (5 bases). The V end was cut by 4 bases, the J end by 4 bases, with 8 bases between. Germline loops: CDR1 KGHSH, CDR2 LQKENI. The CDR3 consists of 13 residues. This chain's CDR3 is CASSLGPYNEQFF. The CDR3 DNA is TGTGCCAGCTCACTGGGGCCATACAATGAGCAGTTCTTC.

This chain uses TRBV29-1 with TRBJ1-5, with D unclear. CDR3 length: 14 amino acids. V lost 6 bases to trimming and J lost 1 base, with 13 bases between them. The germline gives CDR1 SQVTM, CDR2 ANQGSEA. Written as DNA, the CDR3 is TGCAGCGTCCTGAGGTCTTTGAGCAATCAGCCCCAGCATTTT. It codes for CSVLRSLSNQPQHF.

CDR3 loop: CASSPQEGRSPLHF. CDR3 bases: TGTGCCAGCTCACCACAGGAGGGGCGGTCACCCCTCCACTTT. The rearrangement joins TRBV18 to TRBJ1-6; perhaps TRBD1 as D (5 bases). There are 14 residues in the CDR3. The V gene lost 1 base and the J gene lost 10 bases, with 11 bases spanning the gap. Germline V gene sequence: CDR1 KGHSH, CDR2 LQKENI.

J is TRBJ1-1 and V is TRBV6-6; unclear D gene. Trimming left V 2 bases short and J 1 base short, with 5 bases between. The germline V gene encodes CDR1 MNHNY and CDR2 SVGAGI (reference sequence). CDR3 length: 13 amino acids. CDR3 residues: CASSYQWNTEAFF. In DNA, the CDR3 is TGTGCCAGCAGTTACCAATGGAACACTGAAGCTTTCTTT.

The rearrangement links TRBV15 to TRBJ1-1; D remains ambiguous. Looked up from germline, CDR1 is LNHNV and CDR2 is YYDKDF (reference sequence). V was trimmed by 0 bases and J by 4 bases, leaving 6 bases between them. This CDR3 is built from 13 residues. CDR3 DNA sequence: TGTGCCACCAGCAGAGAGAGTTTCACTGAAGCTTTCTTT. This translates into CATSRESFTEAFF.

CDR3 in DNA: TGTGCCAGTAGTATAGGCGCCAGCCAAGAGACCCAGTACTTC. Protein sequence: CASSIGASQETQYF. The rearrangement links TRBV19 to TRBJ2-5; no reliable D call. Trimming left V 1 base short and J 1 base short, with 7 bases between. Germline V CDR1 and CDR2: LNHDA, SQIVND (reference sequence). This CDR3 is built from 14 residues.

The table lists this clone with a count of one. V and J are TRBV5-4 and TRBJ1-2; D is unclear. CDR3 length equals 14 residues. V lost 4 bases, J lost 2 bases, and 12 bases lay in between. The germline V gene encodes CDR1 SGHNT and CDR2 YYREEE (reference sequence). The CDR3 sequence is CASSNPKGNYGYTF. CDR3 in DNA: TGTGCCAGCAGCAACCCAAAGGGAAACTATGGCTACACCTTC.

This chain uses TRBV18 with TRBJ2-1; D unresolved. CDR1 and CDR2 (germline): KGHSH, LQKENI. CDR3 length: 13 amino acids. V was shortened by 3 bases and J by 10 bases, with 13 bases between the two germline ends. The CDR3 region has the DNA TGTGCCAGCTCACCTCTAGAATCTGGGGAGCAGTTCTTC. Translating it yields CASSPLESGEQFF.